Sequencing of this T cell receptor (beta chain) was carried out in a study of beta chain features in type 1 diabetes. Germline CDR1 reads SNHLY; CDR2 reads FYNNEI. The CDR3 spans 16 residues. The V segment lost 7 bases and the J segment 0 bases; nucleotides outside the gene matches: 6. Details on this clone: The antigen is not known.

One heparinised draw of blood, averaging around 120 mL, came from each donor. Study-level findings and limits: Patients' naive, central memory and Treg TCRB repertoires seemed closer to one another than those of healthy donors. Fewer junction insertions and more nucleotide deletions appeared in type 1 diabetes patients.

What was sequenced were expressed TCRB transcripts, since all of the isolated RNA had been reverse transcribed. About 3.57 million reads were obtained on average from naive, central memory and regulatory T cell samples. Profiling relied on immunoSEQ multiplex PCR, and the TCRdb table lists in-frame clones only, not all of them. The sample shows around 500,000 clones, over 10% of them seen only once. The receptor was isolated from a young woman in good health. Sequenced: naive CD4+ T cells from blood. V and J are TRBV2 and TRBJ1-4, with 9 bases that match TRBD1. This chain's CDR3 is CASIRDRATTNEKLFF. The CDR3 nucleotides read TGTGCCAGCATACGGGACAGGGCCACAACTAATGAAAAACTGTTTTTT.